Presented here are 21 T cell receptor beta chains from one specimen sequenced in a study of control samples from healthy donors and cancer patients. Assay: immunoSEQ multiplex PCR; the TCRdb copy retains only in-frame clones and omits some. The sample records around 150,000 clones, around 95% being singletons. Sequencing input: blood. The receptor source for this set is a woman aged 40-49 years in good health.

Regarding this clone: Other DNA sequences in this sample translate to the same CDR3. J is TRBJ2-2 and V is TRBV9; 8 positions match TRBD1. The CDR3 is made up of 16 amino acids. Germline V gene lookup returns CDR1 SGDLS and CDR2 YYNGEE. Trimming at V came to 4 bases and at J to 2 bases, leaving 7 bases not matched to a gene. CDR3 sequence (DNA): TGTGCCAGCAGCTCCGCAGGGGGCCATAACACCGGGGAGCTGTTTTTT. Translating it yields CASSSAGGHNTGELFF.

This chain uses TRBV11-3 with TRBJ2-2; D might be TRBD1 or TRBD2, each matching 5 bases. The V and J ends lost 3 bases and 6 bases respectively, with 11 bases between them. The CDR3 sequence is 14 residues long. Germline CDR1 SGHNT, CDR2 YENEEA. CDR3 nucleotides: TGTGCCAGCAGCTTGGGGGTTTGGGCCGGGGAGCTGTTTTTT. Translating it yields CASSLGVWAGELFF.

The genes are TRBV5-4 and TRBJ2-2, with 10 bases lining up with TRBD1. CDR3 length: 16 residues. Germline CDR1 reads SGHNT; CDR2 reads YYREEE (reference sequence). With V trimmed by 5 bases and J by 6 bases, 10 bases remained unmatched. Here the CDR3 DNA reads TGTGCCAGCAGTCGTCGACAGGGGGCAGGGGCCGGGGAGCTGTTTTTT. Protein: CASSRRQGAGAGELFF.

V gene TRBV10-3 combines with J gene TRBJ1-1, with D possibly TRBD1 on 6 matching bases. This CDR3 has 13 residues. Germline loops: CDR1 ENHRY, CDR2 SYGVKD. Trimming removed 3 bases at V and 11 bases at J, with 16 bases between. The DNA of the CDR3 is TGTGCCATCAGTGACCGAGGACAGCTCAAGGCTTTCTTT. This sequence encodes CAISDRGQLKAFF.

The V gene is TRBV6-5, the J gene TRBJ1-1, with D perhaps TRBD1 (5 bases). Germline values: CDR1 MNHEY, CDR2 SVGAGI. Trimming removed 4 bases from V and 2 bases from J, with 8 bases in between. CDR3 length: 13 amino acids. CDR3 DNA: TGTGCCAGCAGTTGGGGCGGTAACACTGAAGCTTTCTTT. Translating gives CASSWGGNTEAFF.

V gene TRBV19 combines with J gene TRBJ1-4, with a weak D call TRBD1 (5 bases). The CDR3 sequence is 15 residues long. Germline CDR1 reads LNHDA; CDR2 reads SQIVND (reference sequence). Trimming cost V 2 bases and J 8 bases, with 15 bases left between them. The CDR3 sequence is CASSIFEGISEKLFF. The CDR3 DNA reads as TGTGCCAGTAGTATATTTGAGGGGATCTCGGAAAAACTGTTTTTT.

This chain links TRBV27 with TRBJ1-5; 7 positions match TRBD1. The germline V gene encodes CDR1 MNHEY and CDR2 SMNVEV (reference sequence). The CDR3 is 16 amino acids. V dropped 6 bases and J dropped 4; count of bases not matched to a gene: 12. The CDR3 is CASRLHDRDRNQPQHF. CDR3 in DNA: TGTGCCAGCAGGCTACATGACAGGGATCGGAATCAGCCCCAGCATTTT.

This sequence joins TRBV7-2 and TRBJ2-1; 8 bases fit TRBD2. Trimming cost V 2 bases and J 9 bases; bases outside gene matches: 6. Germline-derived CDR1 and CDR2 are SGHTA and FQGNSA. The CDR3 sequence is 14 residues long. The CDR3 reads CASSLLASGGEQFF. Here the CDR3 DNA reads TGTGCCAGCAGCTTACTCGCAAGCGGGGGTGAGCAGTTCTTC.

The chain joins TRBV4-2 to TRBJ1-2; 9 positions match TRBD1. CDR1 and CDR2 (germline): LGHNA, YNFKEQ. There are 16 residues in the CDR3. Trimming cost V 0 bases and J 4 bases; bases outside gene matches: 6. Written as DNA, the CDR3 is TGTGCCAGCAGCCAAGATTACAGGGGGCAGTTCTATGGCTACACCTTC. It translates to CASSQDYRGQFYGYTF.

This chain joins TRBV7-2 and TRBJ2-5; 8 nucleotides align to TRBD2. Losses at the gene ends were 3 bases for V and 1 base for J; bases not matched to a gene: 4. CDR3 length: 15 amino acids. Looked up from germline, CDR1 is SGHTA and CDR2 is FQGNSA. CDR3: CASSLGRGAQETQYF. In nucleotides, the CDR3 is TGTGCCAGCAGCTTGGGGCGGGGGGCCCAAGAGACCCAGTACTTC.

This sequence joins TRBV6-2 or TRBV6-3 and TRBJ1-1; a weak D match, TRBD1 (5 bases). CDR1 is MNHEY and CDR2 is SVGEGT in the germline V gene. V gave up 5 bases and J gave up 8 bases, with 12 bases separating them. The CDR3 sequence is 12 residues long. CDR3 coding DNA: TGTGCCAGCAGTGACCTGGACAAAGAAGCTTTCTTT. Residues: CASSDLDKEAFF.

The DNA of the CDR3 is TGTGCCAGCAGCTCAGGGGGCTCTGGAAACACCATATATTTT. Amino acids: CASSSGGSGNTIYF. The V and J genes are TRBV7-9 and TRBJ1-3; 7 nucleotides align to TRBD1. The V and J ends lost 4 bases and 0 bases, in that order; junction bases with no gene match: 0. The V gene's germline CDR1 is SEHNR and CDR2 FQNEAQ (reference sequence). CDR3 length: 14 amino acids.

The CDR3 loop is CASSLSAGGGYTF. The CDR3 DNA follows: TGTGCCAGCAGCTTGTCGGCAGGTGGTGGCTACACCTTC. The chain has TRBV5-6 and TRBJ1-2; D is unresolved. Trimming removed 1 base at V and 7 bases at J, with 11 bases between. The CDR3 covers 13 residues. The germline CDR1 and CDR2 sequences are SGHDT and YYEEEE.

The rearrangement joins TRBV15 to TRBJ1-2; 9 bases line up with TRBD1. There are 19 residues in the CDR3. Germline V CDR1 and CDR2: LNHNV, YYDKDF (reference sequence). V lost 1 base, J lost 0 bases, and 12 bases stayed unmatched. CDR3 DNA sequence: TGTGCCACCAGCAGAGCTTACCCGGGACAGGGCTCATCTAACTATGGCTACACCTTC. Its protein product is CATSRAYPGQGSSNYGYTF.

The chain carries TRBV5-8 and TRBJ2-7; 8 bases are a match to TRBD1. V lost 0 bases to trimming and J lost 2 bases; unmatched junction nucleotides: 4. Germline CDR1 and CDR2: SGHTS and YDEGEE. The CDR3 contains 15 residues. The CDR3 nucleotides are TGTGCCAGCAGCTTGGGACAGGGGATCGCCTACGAGCAGTACTTC. It yields the protein CASSLGQGIAYEQYF. The full variable domain, completed using reference TRBV5-8 and TRBJ2-7, is EAGVTQSPTHLIKTRGQQATLRCSPISGHTSVYWYQQALGLGLQFLLWYDEGEERNRGNFPPRFSGRQFPNYSSELNVNALELEDSALYLCASSLGQGIAYEQYFGPGTRLTVT.

The V and J genes are TRBV5-6 and TRBJ2-5, with D perhaps TRBD2 (6 bases). The CDR3 contains 14 residues. Germline loops: CDR1 SGHDT, CDR2 YYEEEE. V lost 4 bases and J lost 5, with 15 bases in between. DNA of the CDR3: TGTGCCAGCAGCCTGACTAGATTGGGGGAGACCCAGTACTTC. Its protein product is CASSLTRLGETQYF.

The chain couples TRBV30 to TRBJ1-2, with TRBD1 as a possible D gene (6 bases). Germline V gene data show CDR1 as GTSNPN and CDR2 as SVGIG (reference sequence). V lost 0 bases and J 6 bases, leaving 14 bases between the germline ends. The CDR3 has 14 residues. CDR3: CAWSVRGGAHGYTF. CDR3 nucleotide sequence: TGTGCCTGGAGTGTCCGTGGGGGGGCCCATGGCTACACCTTC.

The chain uses TRBV18 and TRBJ2-7; perhaps TRBD1 as D (6 bases). The CDR3 length is 12 residues. The germline gives CDR1 KGHSH, CDR2 LQKENI. Trimming removed 4 bases from V and 6 bases from J, with 10 bases in between. The CDR3 coding sequence is TGTGCCAGCTCACACCGGGACACCGAGCAGTACTTC. It translates to CASSHRDTEQYF. Full variable domain (missing parts from reference TRBV18 and TRBJ2-7): NAGVMQNPRHLVRRRGQEARLRCSPMKGHSHVYWYRQLPEEGLKFMVYLQKENIIDESGMPKERFSAEFPKEGPSILRIQQVVRGDSAAYFCASSHRDTEQYFGPGTRLTVT.

The chain couples TRBV29-1 to TRBJ1-3, with 8 nucleotides matching TRBD1. This CDR3 is built from 16 residues. Germline CDR1 and CDR2: SQVTM and ANQGSEA. With V trimmed by 4 bases and J by 1 base, 9 bases remained unmatched. The CDR3 loop reads CSVGIGQGGSGNTIYF. The CDR3 region has the DNA TGCAGCGTTGGAATAGGACAGGGCGGGTCTGGAAACACCATATATTTT.

The gene calls are TRBV7-3 and TRBJ2-1; D is perhaps TRBD2 (6 bases). The CDR3 is made up of 16 amino acids. Trimming left V 4 bases short and J 5 bases short, with 18 bases between. Germline loops: CDR1 SGHTA, CDR2 FQGTGA. CDR3 DNA sequence: TGTGCCAGCAGCTCCGGGGGACTTCGAATGGACAATGAGCAGTTCTTC. This sequence encodes CASSSGGLRMDNEQFF.

The CDR3, as DNA: TGTGCCAGCAGCCGGCCGGCCTATGGCTACACCTTC. Protein sequence: CASSRPAYGYTF. This chain joins TRBV7-9 and TRBJ1-2; the D is unclear. CDR1 is SEHNR and CDR2 is FQNEAQ in the germline V gene (reference sequence). This CDR3 spans 12 amino acids. V was clipped by 5 bases and J by 4 bases, with 8 bases between them.